This T cell receptor (beta chain) was identified during a study of blood T cell repertoires in COVID-19. Study background: COVID-19 samples, acute and convalescent, were from the United States, Italy and Spain.

Source study methods: Reference gene primer amplification gave estimated nucleated cell counts. The repertoire was sequenced with immunoSEQ multiplex PCR; TCRdb's copy has only in-frame clones and lacks some. For V, J and clone size, that table is used; D and trimming come from the DNA. The sample includes 200,000 to 250,000 clones, 65% to 85% of them seen just once. Germline CDR1 ENHRY, CDR2 SYGVKD. Trimming cost V 4 bases and J 3 bases, with 16 bases left between them. This CDR3 contains 17 residues. The rearrangement joins TRBV10-3 to TRBJ2-6, with TRBD1 as a possible D gene (6 bases). This sequence originates from a human donor in a cohort sampled during active COVID-19. Sequencing was done on a sample of peripheral blood. The chain's CDR3 is CAISGSQRGFGANVLTF. In DNA form, the CDR3 reads TGTGCCATCAGTGGATCACAGAGGGGGTTTGGGGCCAACGTCCTGACTTTC.